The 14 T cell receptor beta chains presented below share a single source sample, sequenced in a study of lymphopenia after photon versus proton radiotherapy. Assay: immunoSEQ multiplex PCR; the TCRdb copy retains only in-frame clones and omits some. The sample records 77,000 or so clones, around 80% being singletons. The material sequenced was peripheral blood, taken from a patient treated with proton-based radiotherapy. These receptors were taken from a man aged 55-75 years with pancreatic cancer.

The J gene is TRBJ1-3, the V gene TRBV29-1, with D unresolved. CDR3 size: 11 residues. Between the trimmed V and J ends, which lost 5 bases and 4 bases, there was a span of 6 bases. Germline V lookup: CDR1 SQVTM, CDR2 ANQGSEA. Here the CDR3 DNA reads TGCAGCGTTTGGGTAGGAAACACCATATATTTT. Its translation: CSVWVGNTIYF.

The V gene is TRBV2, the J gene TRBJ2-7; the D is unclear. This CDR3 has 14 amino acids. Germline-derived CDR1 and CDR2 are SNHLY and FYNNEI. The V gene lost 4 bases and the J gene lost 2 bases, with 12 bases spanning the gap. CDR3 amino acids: CASSAGGPTYEQYF. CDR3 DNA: TGTGCCAGCAGTGCTGGTGGGCCAACCTACGAGCAGTACTTC.

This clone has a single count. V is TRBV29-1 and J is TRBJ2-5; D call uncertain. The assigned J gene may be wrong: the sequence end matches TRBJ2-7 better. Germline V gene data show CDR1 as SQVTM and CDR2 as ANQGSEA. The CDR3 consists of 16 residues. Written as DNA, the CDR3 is TGCAGCGTCTTTGGGGTGGAGAAGCGCCTCTCCTACGAGCAGTACTTC. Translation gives CSVFGVEKRLSYEQYF.

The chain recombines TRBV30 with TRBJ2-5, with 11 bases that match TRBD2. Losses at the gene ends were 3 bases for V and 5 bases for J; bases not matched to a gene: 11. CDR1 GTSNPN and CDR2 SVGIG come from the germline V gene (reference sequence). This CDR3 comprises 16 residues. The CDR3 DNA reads TGTGCCTGGAGCGGGACTAGCGGTATGGGAGGGGAGACCCAGTACTTC. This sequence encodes CAWSGTSGMGGETQYF.

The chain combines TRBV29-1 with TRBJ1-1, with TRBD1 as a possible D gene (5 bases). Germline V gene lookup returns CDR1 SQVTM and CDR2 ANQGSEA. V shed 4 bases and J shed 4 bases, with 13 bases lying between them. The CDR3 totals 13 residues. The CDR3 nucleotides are TGCAGCGTTGGGCTTGGGGCCGGCACTGAAGCTTTCTTT. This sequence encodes CSVGLGAGTEAFF.

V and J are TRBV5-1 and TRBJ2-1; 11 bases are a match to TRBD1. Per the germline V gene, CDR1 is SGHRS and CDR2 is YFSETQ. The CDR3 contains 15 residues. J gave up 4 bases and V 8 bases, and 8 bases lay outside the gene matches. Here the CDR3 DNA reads TGCGCCAGTAAAAGGGACAGGGGGAATTACAATGAGCAGTTCTTC. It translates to CASKRDRGNYNEQFF.

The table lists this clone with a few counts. This CDR3 is CASSTRPGTSRDEQYF. The CDR3, as DNA: TGTGCCAGTAGTACTCGTCCCGGGACTAGCCGAGACGAGCAGTACTTC. V gene TRBV19 combines with J gene TRBJ2-7, with 9 bases that match TRBD2. V trimming: 4 bases; J trimming: 5 bases; junction bases outside the gene matches: 12. CDR1 and CDR2 from the germline V gene are LNHDA and SQIVND (reference sequence). CDR3 length: 16 residues.

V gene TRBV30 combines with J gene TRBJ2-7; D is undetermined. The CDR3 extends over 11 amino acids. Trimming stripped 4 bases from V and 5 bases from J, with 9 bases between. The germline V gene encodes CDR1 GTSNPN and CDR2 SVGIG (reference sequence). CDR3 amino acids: CAWNFRHEQYF. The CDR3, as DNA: TGTGCCTGGAATTTCCGTCACGAGCAGTACTTC.

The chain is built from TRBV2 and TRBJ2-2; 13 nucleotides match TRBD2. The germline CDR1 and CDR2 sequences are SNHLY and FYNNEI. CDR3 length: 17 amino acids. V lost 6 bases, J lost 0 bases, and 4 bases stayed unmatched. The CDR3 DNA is TGTGCCAGCAGAAAGGGACTAGCGGGAACGAACACCGGGGAGCTGTTTTTT. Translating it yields CASRKGLAGTNTGELFF.

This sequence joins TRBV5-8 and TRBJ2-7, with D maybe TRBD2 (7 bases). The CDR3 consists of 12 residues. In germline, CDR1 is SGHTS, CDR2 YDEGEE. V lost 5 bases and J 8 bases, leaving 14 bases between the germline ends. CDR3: CASSLSGGQQYF. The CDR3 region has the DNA TGTGCCAGCAGTCTCTCGGGGGGCCAGCAGTACTTC.

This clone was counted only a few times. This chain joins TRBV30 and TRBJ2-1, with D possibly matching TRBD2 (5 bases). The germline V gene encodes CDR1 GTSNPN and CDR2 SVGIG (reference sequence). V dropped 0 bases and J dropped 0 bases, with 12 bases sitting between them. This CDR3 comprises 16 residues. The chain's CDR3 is CAWSVPLRDSYNEQFF. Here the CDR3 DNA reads TGTGCCTGGAGTGTACCCCTCCGGGACTCCTACAATGAGCAGTTCTTC.

CDR3: CASSRTTGGGTEAFF. The CDR3 region has the DNA TGTGCCAGCAGTAGAACGACAGGGGGCGGCACTGAAGCTTTCTTT. J is TRBJ1-1 and V is TRBV27; TRBD1 matches at 10 bases. The CDR3 runs 15 residues. The V gene end was trimmed by 5 bases and the J gene end by 4 bases; junction bases not matched to a gene: 7. Germline V CDR1 and CDR2: MNHEY, SMNVEV (reference sequence).

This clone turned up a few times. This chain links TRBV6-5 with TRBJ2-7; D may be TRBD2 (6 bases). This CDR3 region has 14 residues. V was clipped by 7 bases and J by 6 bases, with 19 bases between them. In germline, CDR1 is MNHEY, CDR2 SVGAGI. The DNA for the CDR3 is TGTGCCAGCAAACTCTACGGGAGAGACTTCGAGCAGTACTTC. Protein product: CASKLYGRDFEQYF.

CDR3 nucleotides: TGTGCCAGCAGCCCGGGACATGTGATGACTGAAGCTTTCTTT. This encodes CASSPGHVMTEAFF. The V and J genes are TRBV28 and TRBJ1-1; weak D call: TRBD1 (6 bases). The CDR3 consists of 14 residues. CDR1 and CDR2 from the germline V gene are MDHEN and SYDVKM. V was trimmed by 6 bases and J by 5 bases, leaving 16 bases between them.